This is a list of T cell receptor beta chains from one sample in a study of spatial heterogeneity in lung cancer. TCRdb redid the calling of the 5' RACE reads with MiXCR, one entry per CDR3 protein. The sample comprises about 52,000 distinct CDR3 sequences, less than 9% of which are singletons, and approximately 40% rests with the top ten. The sequencing here drew on PBMCs, taken at follow-up. Every receptor here comes from a female donor with early-stage non-small cell lung cancer. Both conserved end residues are part of each CDR3. D genes are given only for firm matches. Size is stated for part of the rows, as once, few or many counts, or as a class when the clone is expanded.

d_call: TRBD2; j_call: TRBJ2-2; v_call: TRBV3-1; clone_size: -; cdr3_nt: TGTGCCAGCAGCTTCATGGGCGGGGGAAACACCGGGGAGCTGTTTTTT; cdr3_aa: CASSFMGGGNTGELFF
d_call: -; j_call: TRBJ2-3; v_call: TRBV20-1; clone_size: many; cdr3_nt: TGCAGTGTCCCGGGTCAGACAGATACGCAGTATTTT; cdr3_aa: CSVPGQTDTQYF
d_call: -; j_call: TRBJ1-1; v_call: TRBV29-1; clone_size: many; cdr3_nt: TGCAGCGTTCGTGGGGGAGTAAGGATGAACACTGAAGCTTTCTTT; cdr3_aa: CSVRGGVRMNTEAFF
d_call: TRBD1; j_call: TRBJ1-1; v_call: TRBV2; clone_size: -; cdr3_nt: TGTGCCAGCAGTCGGGACAGTCCGACGAACACTGAAGCTTTCTTT; cdr3_aa: CASSRDSPTNTEAFF
d_call: -; j_call: TRBJ1-5; v_call: TRBV6-1; clone_size: -; cdr3_nt: TGTGCCAGCGGCGCCGGGGGTGGCAATCAGCCCCAGCATTTT; cdr3_aa: CASGAGGGNQPQHF
d_call: TRBD2; j_call: TRBJ2-5; v_call: TRBV5-5; clone_size: -; cdr3_nt: TGTGCCAGCAGCTCAGCCCTACTAGCGGGGGGTAAAGAGACCCAGTACTTC; cdr3_aa: CASSSALLAGGKETQYF
d_call: TRBD2; j_call: TRBJ2-3; v_call: TRBV19; clone_size: few; cdr3_nt: TGTGCCAGTGGCGGGGGGTCCCCTAGCACAGATACGCAGTATTTT; cdr3_aa: CASGGGSPSTDTQYF
d_call: -; j_call: TRBJ2-2; v_call: TRBV5-1; clone_size: few; cdr3_nt: TGCGCCAGCAGCCCGCCCAAAGGTTCCAACACCGGGGAGCTGTTTTTT; cdr3_aa: CASSPPKGSNTGELFF
d_call: -; j_call: TRBJ2-2; v_call: TRBV5-1; clone_size: many; cdr3_nt: TGCGCCAGCAGCTTGAGTCAGGGGTTAACCGGGGAGCTGTTTTTT; cdr3_aa: CASSLSQGLTGELFF
d_call: -; j_call: TRBJ1-1; v_call: TRBV12-3/TRBV12-4; clone_size: -; cdr3_nt: TGTGCCAGCAGCTCCACCACGCCCATAGAAGCTTTCTTT; cdr3_aa: CASSSTTPIEAFF